These 32 T cell receptor beta chains were sequenced from one sample in a study of graft-versus-host responses after intestinal transplantation (dated by TCRdb to about 2021). What these receptors recognize is not known. Library method: the immunoSEQ multiplex PCR assay. Here the immuneACCESS table is served through TCRdb, limited to in-frame sequences with V and J called. Missing clones are a known gap in these copies; in checked studies unresolved V genes cover under half, and the rest lacks a known reason. For this sample there are around 110,000 clones; about nine tenths appear just once. The leading ten clones occupy roughly 0.2% of the sample. The sample's time point label is to be understood as: cells obtained before transplantation from donor or recipient. The specimen comprised unstimulated CD4+ T cells sorted from spleen or lymph node cells, sampled before intestinal transplant. These receptors were collected from a human donor who received an intestinal transplant.

The chain uses TRBV14 and TRBJ2-7; D not certain. The V and J ends lost 0 bases and 6 bases respectively, with 9 bases between them. Germline-derived CDR1 and CDR2 are SGHDN and FVKESK. The CDR3 is made up of 13 amino acids. This CDR3 is CASSQDLGGEQYF. The CDR3 DNA reads TGTGCCAGCAGCCAAGATCTTGGCGGCGAGCAGTACTTC.

The chain uses TRBV5-4 and TRBJ2-3; 10 bases are a match to TRBD2. Germline V lookup: CDR1 SGHNT, CDR2 YYREEE (reference sequence). V lost 5 bases, J lost 2 bases, and 5 bases stayed unmatched. There are 15 residues in the CDR3. The CDR3 region is CASRYGLAVTDTQYF. CDR3 nucleotide sequence: TGTGCCAGCAGATACGGACTAGCGGTCACAGATACGCAGTATTTT.

The chain is built from TRBV18 and TRBJ2-2; TRBD2 agrees at 11 bases. CDR3 size: 19 residues. Germline CDR1 reads KGHSH; CDR2 reads LQKENI. The trim removed 1 base at V and 8 bases at J, leaving 15 bases unmatched. The CDR3 coding sequence is TGTGCCAGCTCACCACGACGACTACTAGCGGGAGAGGGGCAAGGGGAGCTGTTTTTT. Its protein product is CASSPRRLLAGEGQGELFF. The full variable domain, completed using reference TRBV18 and TRBJ2-2, is NAGVMQNPRHLVRRRGQEARLRCSPMKGHSHVYWYRQLPEEGLKFMVYLQKENIIDESGMPKERFSAEFPKEGPSILRIQQVVRGDSAAYFCASSPRRLLAGEGQGELFFGEGSRLTVL.

This rearrangement joins TRBV7-6 to TRBJ2-3, with 10 bases that match TRBD2. This CDR3 region has 18 residues. J was trimmed by 4 bases and V by 4 bases; bases with no gene match: 14. In germline, CDR1 is SGHVS, CDR2 FNYEAQ. CDR3 amino acids: CASSWGPKRGGPPDTQYF. The CDR3 DNA follows: TGTGCCAGCAGCTGGGGGCCGAAGCGGGGGGGCCCGCCAGATACGCAGTATTTT.

V and J are TRBV4-1 and TRBJ1-1; possibly TRBD1 for D (5 bases). From germline, CDR1 is MGHRA and CDR2 YSYEKL. The V end lost 1 base, the J end lost 4 bases, and 19 bases lay between the germline ends. The CDR3 spans 17 residues. The DNA for the CDR3 is TGCGCCAGCAGCCAAGTGCCCCCGTTGCAGGGAGGCACTGAAGCTTTCTTT. Encoded protein: CASSQVPPLQGGTEAFF.

V and J are TRBV9 and TRBJ2-3, with D unresolved. Looked up from germline, CDR1 is SGDLS and CDR2 is YYNGEE. The CDR3 covers 14 residues. Trimming stripped 0 bases from V and 2 bases from J, with 7 bases between. The DNA of the CDR3 is TGTGCCAGCAGCGTAGGCGGCCCCACAGATACGCAGTATTTT. It yields the protein CASSVGGPTDTQYF.

The chain employs TRBV5-6 and TRBJ1-3; 9 positions agree with TRBD1. CDR3 length: 16 amino acids. With V trimmed by 6 bases and J by 7 bases, 14 bases remained unmatched. Germline CDR1 reads SGHDT; CDR2 reads YYEEEE. The CDR3 nucleotides are TGTGCCAGCAACTCCGGACAGGGGAAGTATCTTAACACCATATATTTT. Its protein product is CASNSGQGKYLNTIYF.

The chain combines TRBV19 with TRBJ1-1; 8 bases map to TRBD1. This CDR3 spans 14 amino acids. V gave up 4 bases and J gave up 2 bases; unmatched junction bases: 3. Looked up from germline, CDR1 is LNHDA and CDR2 is SQIVND (reference sequence). CDR3 DNA: TGTGCCAGTAGTACGACAGGGGCAAACACTGAAGCTTTCTTT. Its protein is CASSTTGANTEAFF.

The V call is TRBV19, the J call TRBJ2-7, with 10 bases identical to TRBD1. Germline V gene lookup returns CDR1 LNHDA and CDR2 SQIVND (reference sequence). The CDR3 is made up of 13 amino acids. The trim removed 4 bases at V and 4 bases at J, leaving 1 base unmatched. CDR3 bases: TGTGCCAGTAGTAGACAGGGGGCGTACGAGCAGTACTTC. Translation: CASSRQGAYEQYF.

This chain uses TRBV28 with TRBJ1-2; tentatively, D is TRBD1 (5 bases). CDR3 length: 12 amino acids. Germline V gives CDR1 MDHEN, CDR2 SYDVKM. V dropped 5 bases and J dropped 8 bases, with 12 bases sitting between them. The CDR3 protein is CASSGHGWGYTF. The CDR3 DNA is TGTGCCAGCAGTGGACACGGTTGGGGCTACACCTTC.

The gene calls are TRBV28 and TRBJ2-5; D unresolved. V lost 6 bases and J 2 bases, leaving 7 bases between the germline ends. This CDR3 is built from 12 residues. Germline V gives CDR1 MDHEN, CDR2 SYDVKM. The CDR3 reads CASRSPQETQYF. CDR3 nucleotides: TGTGCCAGCAGATCTCCTCAAGAGACCCAGTACTTC.

The chain employs TRBV6-5 and TRBJ1-2; unclear D gene. The germline V gene has CDR1 MNHEY and CDR2 SVGAGI. The CDR3 extends over 13 amino acids. V was cut by 2 bases and J by 2 bases, with 6 bases left in between. This CDR3 reads CASSYGGNYGYTF. The CDR3 region has the DNA TGTGCCAGCAGTTACGGCGGAAACTATGGCTACACCTTC.

The chain is built from TRBV5-1 and TRBJ1-1; no definite D call. Deletions cut 1 base from V and 6 bases from J, with 13 bases between. Germline CDR1 is SGHRS and CDR2 is YFSETQ. The CDR3 sequence is 14 residues long. The CDR3 protein is CASSLTEGYAEAFF. CDR3 DNA sequence: TGCGCCAGCAGCTTGACGGAGGGCTACGCTGAAGCTTTCTTT.

The rearrangement joins TRBV6-1 to TRBJ2-7, with TRBD1 matching over 8 bases. Germline assignment: CDR1 MNHNS and CDR2 SASEGT. CDR3 length: 17 amino acids. Losses at the gene ends were 3 bases for V and 3 bases for J; bases not matched to a gene: 13. CDR3 sequence: CASSDVPTGAGGYEQYF. CDR3 bases: TGTGCCAGCAGTGATGTCCCGACAGGGGCGGGTGGCTACGAGCAGTACTTC.

The rearrangement uses TRBV5-5 and TRBJ2-4, with TRBD1 identical over 8 bases. Losses at the gene ends were 0 bases for V and 1 base for J; bases not matched to a gene: 12. Germline CDR1 and CDR2: SGHKS and YYEKEE (reference sequence). The CDR3 consists of 19 residues. This CDR3 reads CASSLVVTGVDRAKNIQYF. CDR3 bases: TGTGCCAGCAGCTTGGTAGTGACAGGGGTAGATCGGGCCAAAAACATTCAGTACTTC.

The gene calls are TRBV19 and TRBJ1-5, with D perhaps TRBD1 (6 bases). The V gene's germline CDR1 is LNHDA and CDR2 SQIVND (reference sequence). V was trimmed by 9 bases and J by 3 bases, leaving 15 bases between them. This CDR3 contains 14 residues. The CDR3 here is CASQGPTSNQPQHF. The CDR3 DNA is TGTGCCAGCCAGGGGCCCACTTCCAATCAGCCCCAGCATTTT.

The gene calls are TRBV7-3 and TRBJ2-1; 12 positions agree with TRBD1. The CDR3 length is 17 residues. Germline V gives CDR1 SGHTA, CDR2 FQGTGA. The J segment lost 7 bases and the V segment lost 0 bases, leaving 7 bases of the junction unmatched. CDR3 DNA sequence: TGTGCCAGCAGCTTAACTTCCCCGGGACAGGGGGCGAATGAGCAGTTCTTC. Encoded protein: CASSLTSPGQGANEQFF.

The rearrangement joins TRBV28 to TRBJ2-7; weak D call: TRBD2 (7 bases). With 3 bases removed from V and 2 bases from J, the gap between germline ends came to 14 bases. CDR3 size: 15 residues. Germline assignment: CDR1 MDHEN and CDR2 SYDVKM. CDR3 loop: CASSFWGGATYEQYF. DNA of the CDR3: TGTGCCAGCAGTTTTTGGGGGGGCGCGACCTACGAGCAGTACTTC.

This chain connects TRBV29-1 to TRBJ1-2; tentative D call: TRBD1 (6 bases). The CDR3 runs 14 residues. V lost 3 bases, J lost 7 bases, and 18 bases lay in between. Germline CDR1 and CDR2: SQVTM and ANQGSEA. CDR3 DNA sequence: TGCAGCGTTGAGGGAGGGGACACCTATGGTGGCTACACCTTC. It is translated as CSVEGGDTYGGYTF.

This chain connects TRBV9 to TRBJ1-2, with TRBD1 matching over 8 bases. The CDR3 sequence is 16 residues long. Germline lookup yields CDR1 SGDLS and CDR2 YYNGEE. V lost 0 bases, J lost 7 bases, and 11 bases stayed unmatched. CDR3 bases: TGTGCCAGCAGCGTAGGTTTTTTGACAGGGGATGGTGGCTACACCTTC. This encodes CASSVGFLTGDGGYTF.

As DNA, the CDR3 is TGTGCCTGGAGCGGACAAATAACAGATACGCAGTATTTT. Amino acid sequence: CAWSGQITDTQYF. V and J are TRBV30 and TRBJ2-3; possibly TRBD1 for D (5 bases). Trimming pared 3 bases from V and 3 bases from J, leaving 10 bases between. The CDR3 length is 13 residues. Germline V CDR1 and CDR2: GTSNPN, SVGIG (reference sequence).

The chain is built from TRBV6-6 and TRBJ2-1; 11 bases are a match to TRBD1. CDR3 length: 14 amino acids. The germline gives CDR1 MNHNY, CDR2 SVGAGI (reference sequence). V shed 8 bases and J 3 bases; nucleotides not matched to a gene: 3. The CDR3 reads CASEGTGGYNEQFF. CDR3 DNA: TGTGCCAGCGAAGGGACAGGGGGCTACAATGAGCAGTTCTTC.

This chain connects TRBV11-2 to TRBJ1-2, with a possible D match to TRBD1 (6 bases). This CDR3 is 17 amino acids long. Germline V gene sequence: CDR1 SGHAT, CDR2 FQNNGV. Trimming shortened V by 7 bases and J by 4 bases, and 25 bases separated the two germline ends. The CDR3 here is CASTIGAGAVAGYGYTF. Written as DNA, the CDR3 is TGTGCCAGCACCATAGGGGCAGGGGCCGTCGCTGGCTATGGCTACACCTTC.

This CDR3 is CASEPGRGWRNTEAFF. DNA of the CDR3: TGTGCCAGCGAACCAGGGAGGGGTTGGCGGAACACTGAAGCTTTCTTT. The rearrangement links TRBV28 to TRBJ1-1; TRBD1 might be the D (5 bases). This CDR3 comprises 16 residues. Per germline, CDR1 MDHEN and CDR2 SYDVKM. Trimming stripped 8 bases from V and 1 base from J, with 20 bases between.

The chain joins TRBV6-6 to TRBJ1-2; D ambiguous. Germline V gene sequence: CDR1 MNHNY, CDR2 SVGAGI (reference sequence). V lost 0 bases and J lost 8, with 10 bases in between. The CDR3 consists of 13 residues. DNA of the CDR3: TGTGCCAGCAGTTACTCGTCCGGGAACGGCTACACCTTC. Protein product: CASSYSSGNGYTF.

V is TRBV14 and J is TRBJ2-1; 7 bases fit TRBD2. Germline loops: CDR1 SGHDN, CDR2 FVKESK. This CDR3 is built from 15 residues. V lost 1 base, J lost 7 bases, and 7 bases stayed unmatched. CDR3 protein: CASSQGDRTRNEQFF. CDR3 DNA sequence: TGTGCCAGCAGCCAAGGAGATCGGACTAGGAATGAGCAGTTCTTC.

The J gene is TRBJ2-5, the V gene TRBV7-2; tentatively, D is TRBD1 (5 bases). This CDR3 spans 15 amino acids. The V gene's germline CDR1 is SGHTA and CDR2 FQGNSA. Trimming shortened V by 1 base and J by 2 bases, and 11 bases separated the two germline ends. Here the CDR3 DNA reads TGTGCCAGCAGCTTAGAGGGGCGGCGGCAAGAGACCCAGTACTTC. The encoded protein is CASSLEGRRQETQYF.

The chain couples TRBV18 to TRBJ1-1; maybe TRBD1 (5 bases). Trimming took off 4 bases at V and 5 bases at J, with 17 bases between the two ends. Germline CDR1 and CDR2: KGHSH and LQKENI. The CDR3 consists of 15 residues. This CDR3 is CASSQSGGTVTEAFF. The CDR3, as DNA: TGTGCCAGCTCACAATCGGGGGGGACGGTTACTGAAGCTTTCTTT.

This chain joins TRBV4-1 and TRBJ1-4; D remains ambiguous. CDR1 and CDR2 (germline): MGHRA, YSYEKL. The CDR3 has 15 residues. Trimming took 4 bases from V and 4 from J, leaving 13 bases between them. CDR3 DNA sequence: TGCGCCAGCAGCCGCGATATACGTCTTAATGAAAAACTGTTTTTT. Translation: CASSRDIRLNEKLFF.

V and J are TRBV9 and TRBJ1-5; D may be TRBD1 (5 bases). Trimming took off 0 bases at V and 1 base at J, with 5 bases between the two ends. The germline gives CDR1 SGDLS, CDR2 YYNGEE. There are 14 residues in the CDR3. CDR3 region: CASSVEGSNQPQHF. The CDR3 nucleotides are TGTGCCAGCAGCGTAGAGGGGAGCAATCAGCCCCAGCATTTT.

This sequence joins TRBV11-2 and TRBJ2-1; 15 bases match TRBD2. With V trimmed by 5 bases and J by 2 bases, 10 bases remained unmatched. This CDR3 is built from 19 residues. Germline CDR1 reads SGHAT; CDR2 reads FQNNGV. This CDR3 is CASSRYPGLAGGPYNEQFF. The CDR3 bases are TGTGCCAGCAGCCGATACCCTGGACTAGCGGGAGGGCCCTACAATGAGCAGTTCTTC.

This chain joins TRBV28 and TRBJ1-2, with 7 bases that match TRBD1. The CDR3 has 15 residues. Trimming cost V 5 bases and J 2 bases; bases outside gene matches: 8. Germline assignment: CDR1 MDHEN and CDR2 SYDVKM. CDR3 coding DNA: TGTGCCAGCAGTGTGACAGGGCGAGGAAACTATGGCTACACCTTC. Amino acids: CASSVTGRGNYGYTF.